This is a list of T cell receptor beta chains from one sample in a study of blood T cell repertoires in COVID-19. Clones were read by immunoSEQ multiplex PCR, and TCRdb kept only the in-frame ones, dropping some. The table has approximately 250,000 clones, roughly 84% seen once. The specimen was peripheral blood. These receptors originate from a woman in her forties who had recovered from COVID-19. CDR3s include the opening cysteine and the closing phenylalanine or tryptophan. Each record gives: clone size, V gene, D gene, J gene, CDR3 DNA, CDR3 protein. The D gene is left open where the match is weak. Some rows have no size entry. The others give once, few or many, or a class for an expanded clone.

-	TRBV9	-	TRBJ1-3	TGTGCCAGCAGCCCTCAAACAGGCTTCTCTGGAAACACCATATATTTT	CASSPQTGFSGNTIYF
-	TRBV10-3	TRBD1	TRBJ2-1	TGTGCCATCAGTGGGACAGGAGTTTCCTCCTACAATGAGCAGTTCTTC	CAISGTGVSSYNEQFF
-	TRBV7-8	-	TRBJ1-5	TGTGCCAGCAGCTTAATCGGGGGGGATCAGCCCCAGCATTTT	CASSLIGGDQPQHF
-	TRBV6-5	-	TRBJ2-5	TGTGCCAGCAGTTGGTCACGAGCGGGCCAAGAGACCCAGTACTTC	CASSWSRAGQETQYF
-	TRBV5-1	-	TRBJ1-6	TGCGCCAGCACCGACATGGGGGGTGAGATCCACTTT	CASTDMGGEIHF
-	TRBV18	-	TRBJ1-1	TGTGCCAGCTCACCAGCGGGGACTGAAGCTTTCTTT	CASSPAGTEAFF
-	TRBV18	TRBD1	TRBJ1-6	TGTGCCAGCTCACCACAGACAGGGGGAAATTCACCCCTCCACTTT	CASSPQTGGNSPLHF
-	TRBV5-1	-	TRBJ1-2	TGCGCCAGCAGCGCCGCGGACAATTATGGCTACACCTTC	CASSAADNYGYTF
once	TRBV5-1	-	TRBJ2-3	TGCGCCAGCAGCCCGGACGGGGCAGATACGCAGTATTTT	CASSPDGADTQYF
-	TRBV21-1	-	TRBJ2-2	TGTGCCAGCAGCACAGGACAGGGTTGGTCCGGGGAGCTGTTTTTT	CASSTGQGWSGELFF
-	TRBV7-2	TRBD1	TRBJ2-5	TGTGCCAGCAGCAAAGACAGGGGAGAGACCCAGTACTTC	CASSKDRGETQYF
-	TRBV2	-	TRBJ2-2	TGTGCCAGCAGTGAGTTGGGGGCAACGAACACCGGGGAGCTGTTTTTT	CASSELGATNTGELFF
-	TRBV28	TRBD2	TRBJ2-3	TGTGCCAGCAGTTCCCTACTTGCGGGGGTAACGGATACGCAGTATTTT	CASSSLLAGVTDTQYF
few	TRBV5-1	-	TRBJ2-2	TGCGCCAGCAGCGCTACAACCACGGACAGTGCCGGGGAGCTGTTTTTT	CASSATTTDSAGELFF
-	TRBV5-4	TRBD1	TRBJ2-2	TGTGCCAGCAGCTTATTACACAGGGGCTCCGGGGAGCTGTTTTTT	CASSLLHRGSGELFF
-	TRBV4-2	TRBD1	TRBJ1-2	TGTGCCAGCAGCCATTATCAACAGGGGGCGCGAGGCTACACCTTC	CASSHYQQGARGYTF
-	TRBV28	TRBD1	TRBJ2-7	TGTGCCAGCAGTTCCAACGGACAGGGGGCGAAGGAGCAGTACTTC	CASSSNGQGAKEQYF
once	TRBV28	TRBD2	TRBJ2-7	TGTGCCAGCAGATCTAGCGGAACTGGCTCCTACGAGCAGTACTTC	CASRSSGTGSYEQYF
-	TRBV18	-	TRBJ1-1	TGTGCCAGCTCACCAGGCGCAGGGGTTGTGGGTATGGGTGAAGCTTTCTTT	CASSPGAGVVGMGEAFF
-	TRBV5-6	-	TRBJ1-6	TGTGCCAGCAGCTTGGGTAGTAGGAGCTCCTATAATTCACCCCTCCACTTT	CASSLGSRSSYNSPLHF
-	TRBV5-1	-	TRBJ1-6	TGCGCCAGCAGCTTGGCGGGCTATAATTCACCCCTCCACTTT	CASSLAGYNSPLHF
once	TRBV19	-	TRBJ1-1	TGTGCCACCCAGGATCTCGGGGACACTGAAGCTTTCTTT	CATQDLGDTEAFF
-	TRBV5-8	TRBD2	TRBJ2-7	TGTGCCAGCAGCCGACTAGCCTCAGACGTTCGTAACGAGCAGTACTTC	CASSRLASDVRNEQYF
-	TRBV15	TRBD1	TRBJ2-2	TGTGCCACCAGCAGAGGGGACAGTGACACCGGGGAGCTGTTTTTT	CATSRGDSDTGELFF
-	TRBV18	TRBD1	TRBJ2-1	TGTGCCAGCTCACAGGACAGGGGTCCCTACAATGAGCAGTTCTTC	CASSQDRGPYNEQFF
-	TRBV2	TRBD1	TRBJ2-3	TGTGCCAGCGCCCGAAGACAGGGGGCTGGAGGCACAGATACGCAGTATTTT	CASARRQGAGGTDTQYF
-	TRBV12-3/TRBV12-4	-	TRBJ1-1	TGTGCCAGCAGTCCCCCAGGGGTTACTGAAGCTTTCTTT	CASSPPGVTEAFF
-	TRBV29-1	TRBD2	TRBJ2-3	TGCAGCGTTGACCCGACTAGCGGGGGCACAGATACGCAGTATTTT	CSVDPTSGGTDTQYF
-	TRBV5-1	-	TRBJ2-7	TGCGCCAGCAGCTTGGGCCTGGGAGGGGGCTACGAGCAGTACTTC	CASSLGLGGGYEQYF
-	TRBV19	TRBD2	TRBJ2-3	TGTGCCAGTAGTATTTCTAGCGGAGAAGATACGCAGTATTTT	CASSISSGEDTQYF
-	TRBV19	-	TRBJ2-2	TGTGCCAGTAGTAGGGCTGGTGGCTATATTAACACCGGGGAGCTGTTTTTT	CASSRAGGYINTGELFF
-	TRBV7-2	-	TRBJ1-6	TGTGCCAGCAGCTTAGAGGGGAGGGGTTCACCCCTCCACTTT	CASSLEGRGSPLHF
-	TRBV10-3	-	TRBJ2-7	TGTGCCATCAGTGAGTCGATGGGCAGATTGAGCTCCTACGAGCAGTACTTC	CAISESMGRLSSYEQYF
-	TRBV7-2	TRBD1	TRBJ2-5	TGTGCCAGCAGCTCCTGGACAGGAAAAGAGACCCAGTACTTC	CASSSWTGKETQYF
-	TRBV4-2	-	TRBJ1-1	TGTGCCAGCAGCCCATTCAGTAGAGTACGACAGCGGGGCACTGAAGCTTTCTTT	CASSPFSRVRQRGTEAFF
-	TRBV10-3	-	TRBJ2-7	TGTGCCATCAGTGGAGGGAACAGGGTCTACGAGCAGTACTTC	CAISGGNRVYEQYF
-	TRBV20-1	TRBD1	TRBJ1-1	TGCAAGGGACAGTTGAACACTGAAGCTTTCTTT	CKGQLNTEAFF
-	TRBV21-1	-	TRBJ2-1	TGTGCCAGCAGCTGGACCCCGAGGGTCTACAATGAGCAGTTCTTC	CASSWTPRVYNEQFF
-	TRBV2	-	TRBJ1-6	TGTGCCAGCAGTCCCACCCCGACGGGACTTGTGGGTTCACCCCTCCACTTT	CASSPTPTGLVGSPLHF
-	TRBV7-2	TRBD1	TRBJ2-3	TGTGCCAGCAGCCCCGGACAGGGAAGGGATACGCAGTATTTT	CASSPGQGRDTQYF
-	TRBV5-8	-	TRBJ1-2	TGTGCCAGCAGCTTGGCTGCGGGGGCTGTCGCGCATGGCTACACCTTC	CASSLAAGAVAHGYTF
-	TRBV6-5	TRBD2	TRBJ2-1	TGTGCCAGCAGGGCGACTAGCGGGGGTTACAATGAGCAGTTCTTC	CASRATSGGYNEQFF
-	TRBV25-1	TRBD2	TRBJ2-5	TGTGCCAGCAGTTCACTAGCGGGGGGGATGGAGACCCAGTACTTC	CASSSLAGGMETQYF
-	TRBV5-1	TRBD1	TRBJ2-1	TGCGCCAGCAGCACGGGACAGGGTGCGTCCTACAATGAGCAGTTCTTC	CASSTGQGASYNEQFF
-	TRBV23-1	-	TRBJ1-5	TGCGCCAGCAGTCAAAGTAGAGGTCAGCCCCAGCATTTT	CASSQSRGQPQHF
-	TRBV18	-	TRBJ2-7	TGTGCCAGCTCACCACTAGACGGAGTCATCTCCTACGAGCAGTACTTC	CASSPLDGVISYEQYF
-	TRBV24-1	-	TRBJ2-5	TGTGCCACCAGTGATCCCCAGCGACAAACAGTGGGGAGAGAGGGCCAAGAGACCCAGTACTTC	CATSDPQRQTVGREGQETQYF
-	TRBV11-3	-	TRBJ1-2	TGTGCCAGCAGCTTACACCAGGCGACTAACTATGGCTACACCTTC	CASSLHQATNYGYTF
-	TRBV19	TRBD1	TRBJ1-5	TGTGCCAGTCGGGACAGGGGGCAACATCAGCCCCAGCATTTT	CASRDRGQHQPQHF
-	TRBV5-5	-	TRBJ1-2	TGTGCCAGCAGCTCAGTTTTCAACTATGGCTACACCTTC	CASSSVFNYGYTF
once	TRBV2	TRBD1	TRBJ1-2	TGTGCCAGCTTTGCCGCCACAGGGGACTATGGCTACACCTTC	CASFAATGDYGYTF
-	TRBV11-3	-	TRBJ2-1	TGTGCCAGCAGCTTAGGGGGGGACTTCAATGAGCAGTTCTTC	CASSLGGDFNEQFF
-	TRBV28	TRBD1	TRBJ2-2	TGTGCCAGCAGTCGGACAGGGGCCTTCCTGATCTCCGGGGAGCTGTTTTTT	CASSRTGAFLISGELFF
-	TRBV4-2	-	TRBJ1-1	TGTGCCAGCAGCCAAACATCCTTGACCCAGGGTGAAGCTTTCTTT	CASSQTSLTQGEAFF
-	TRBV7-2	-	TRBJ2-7	TGTGCCAGCAGCTCCCCCGCGGACACCTACGAGCAGTACTTC	CASSSPADTYEQYF
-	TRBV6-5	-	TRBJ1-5	TGTGCCAGCAGTTACTCGCGGCAGGGAAGTCAGCCCCAGCATTTT	CASSYSRQGSQPQHF